This T cell receptor (beta chain) emerged from a study of blood T cell repertoires in COVID-19. J lost 4 bases, V lost 0 bases, and 5 bases had no gene match. The CDR3 covers 15 residues. Germline V gene sequence: CDR1 LGHNA, CDR2 YSLEER. The protocol was immunoSEQ multiplex PCR, while the TCRdb copy is restricted to in-frame clones and leaves out a portion. The sample holds roughly 110,000 clones, approximately 90% seen once. Specimen: peripheral blood. The sequence was obtained from a human donor with acute or convalescent COVID-19. The donor label of this sample is uncertain. The chain has TRBV4-3 and TRBJ1-2, with 7 bases fitting TRBD1. CDR3 protein: CASSQDLSGGYGYTF. The CDR3 nucleotides read TGCGCCAGCAGCCAAGATCTCTCAGGGGGCTATGGCTACACCTTC.